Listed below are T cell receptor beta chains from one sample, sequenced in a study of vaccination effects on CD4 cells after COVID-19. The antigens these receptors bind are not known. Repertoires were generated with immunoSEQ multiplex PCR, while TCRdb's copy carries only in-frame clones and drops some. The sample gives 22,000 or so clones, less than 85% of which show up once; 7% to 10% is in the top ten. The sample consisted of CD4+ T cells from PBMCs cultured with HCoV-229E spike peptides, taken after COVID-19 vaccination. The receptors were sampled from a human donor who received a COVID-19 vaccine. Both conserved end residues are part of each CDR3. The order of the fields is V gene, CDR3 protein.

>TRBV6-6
CASSYPTENQPQHF
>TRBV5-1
CASSLEASGNDEQFF
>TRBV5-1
CASSFRQGPGANVLTF
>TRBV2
CASNWDRGTGELFF
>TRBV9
CASGPGAGGHEQFF
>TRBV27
CASSVTGGSSYNEQFF
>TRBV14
CASSLASIKGTQYF
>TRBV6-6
CAATLDRNTGELFF
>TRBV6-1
CASSEGQGDGNTIYF
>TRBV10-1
CAPKGEQVAFF
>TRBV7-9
CASSRTGAQPQHF
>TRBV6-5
CASSYSLETNTEAFF
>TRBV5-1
CASSLWGGDNQPQHF
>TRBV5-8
CASSLVLRANTEAFF
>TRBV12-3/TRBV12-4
CASSPPLAPEQYF